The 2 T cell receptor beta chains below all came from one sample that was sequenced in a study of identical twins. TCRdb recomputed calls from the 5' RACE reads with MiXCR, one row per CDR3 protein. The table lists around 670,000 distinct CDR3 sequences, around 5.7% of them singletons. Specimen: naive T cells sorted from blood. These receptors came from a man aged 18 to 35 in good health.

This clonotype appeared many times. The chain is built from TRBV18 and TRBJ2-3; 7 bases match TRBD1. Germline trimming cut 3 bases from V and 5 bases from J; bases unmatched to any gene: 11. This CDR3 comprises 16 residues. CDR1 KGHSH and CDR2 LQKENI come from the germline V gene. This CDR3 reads CASSPIARGRGDTQYF. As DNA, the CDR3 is TGTGCCAGCTCACCCATCGCTAGGGGGCGCGGAGATACGCAGTATTTT.

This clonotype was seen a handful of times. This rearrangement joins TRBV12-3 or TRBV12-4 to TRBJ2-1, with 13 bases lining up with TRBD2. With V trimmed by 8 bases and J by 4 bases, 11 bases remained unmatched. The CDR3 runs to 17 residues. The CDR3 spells CASSTSGGTLAYNEQFF. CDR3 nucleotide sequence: TGTGCCAGCTCGACTAGCGGGGGGACCCTAGCATACAATGAGCAGTTCTTC.